What follows are 6 T cell receptor beta chains derived from one specimen sequenced in a study of neurological immune-mediated disorders (dated by TCRdb to the late 2010s). Library preparation used 5' RACE. Instrument used: Illumina HiSeq 2500. In-frame beta chains were kept once TCRdb had trimmed the public reads at Q25 with fastp and called clones with MiXCR. For every CDR3 protein sequence, its rows merge into one entry that carries the most common genes and DNA. Here the sample has tens of thousands of distinct CDR3 sequences; about 6% occur a single time. The ten largest clones take up about 0.57% of the sample. The sequencing input was CD4+ T cells from blood. Receptor source: a woman aged 40-49 years in good health.

This clonotype was counted many times. V is TRBV20-1 and J is TRBJ2-7; 7 bases align to TRBD2. The CDR3 totals 12 residues. Germline lookup yields CDR1 DFQATT and CDR2 SNEGSKA (reference sequence). V was clipped by 7 bases and J by 3 bases; unmatched bases: 6. CDR3 coding DNA: TGCAGTGTTACTAGCGCGAACTACGAGCAGTACTTC. It specifies CSVTSANYEQYF.

This clonotype showed up just a few times. The chain carries TRBV18 and TRBJ2-5; D uncertain. The CDR3 spans 12 residues. Trimming removed 6 bases at V and 5 bases at J, with 10 bases between. The germline V gene encodes CDR1 KGHSH and CDR2 LQKENI. CDR3 in DNA: TGTGCCAGCTCGCAAGGTCTGGAGACCCAGTACTTC. Protein product: CASSQGLETQYF. The whole variable domain, filled in from reference TRBV18 and TRBJ2-5, reads NAGVMQNPRHLVRRRGQEARLRCSPMKGHSHVYWYRQLPEEGLKFMVYLQKENIIDESGMPKERFSAEFPKEGPSILRIQQVVRGDSAAYFCASSQGLETQYFGPGTRLLVL.

Many counts were recorded for this clonotype. This chain uses TRBV30 with TRBJ1-2; a possible D gene is TRBD1 (6 bases). The CDR3 has 13 amino acids. Trimming removed 3 bases at V and 8 bases at J, with 16 bases between. CDR1 GTSNPN and CDR2 SVGIG come from the germline V gene (reference sequence). The CDR3 here is CAWSERTDHGYTF. The CDR3 DNA reads as TGTGCCTGGAGCGAACGGACAGATCACGGCTACACCTTC. The variable domain in full, completed from reference TRBV30 and TRBJ1-2, reads SQTIHQWPATLVQPVGSPLSLECTVEGTSNPNLYWYRQAAGRGLQLLFYSVGIGQISSEVPQNLSASRPQDRQFILSSKKLLLSDSGFYLCAWSERTDHGYTFGSGTRLTVV.

This clonotype has ten or more counts. J is TRBJ2-5 and V is TRBV6-6; D call uncertain. The germline gives CDR1 MNHNY, CDR2 SVGAGI (reference sequence). The CDR3 length is 11 residues. Trimming shortened V by 6 bases and J by 5 bases, and 7 bases separated the two germline ends. The DNA of the CDR3 is TGTGCCAGCAGCTCATACGAGACCCAGTACTTC. Protein: CASSSYETQYF.

The sample holds many counts of this clonotype. The V and J genes are TRBV5-1 and TRBJ1-1; no firm D call. Germline V CDR1 and CDR2: SGHRS, YFSETQ. The CDR3 sequence is 10 residues long. Trimming pared 5 bases from V and 6 bases from J, leaving 5 bases between. The CDR3 DNA follows: TGCGCCAGCAGGGATGCTGAAGCTTTCTTT. Translated, it gives CASRDAEAFF.

This clonotype was counted ten times or more. The V gene is TRBV5-1, the J gene TRBJ2-5; 11 nucleotides line up with TRBD1. V lost 2 bases, J lost 3 bases, and 3 bases stayed unmatched. This CDR3 spans 15 amino acids. The V gene's germline CDR1 is SGHRS and CDR2 YFSETQ. CDR3 sequence: CASSFGQGAEETQYF. In DNA, the CDR3 is TGCGCCAGCAGCTTCGGACAGGGGGCGGAAGAGACCCAGTACTTC. Drawing the rest from reference TRBV5-1 and TRBJ2-5, the complete variable domain is KAGVTQTPRYLIKTRGQQVTLSCSPISGHRSVSWYQQTPGQGLQFLFEYFSETQRNKGNFPGRFSGRQFSNSRSEMNVSTLELGDSALYLCASSFGQGAEETQYFGPGTRLLVL.